This T cell receptor (beta chain) is from a study of beta chain features in type 1 diabetes. Study context: Similarity in age, gender and cell yields was seen between patients and healthy donors. Findings and limits, study-wide: Patients' naive, central memory and Treg TCRB repertoires seemed closer to one another than those of healthy donors. Diminished insertions and augmented deletions at VDJ junctions characterized type 1 diabetes patients. Researchers report that Type 1 diabetes patients had moderately but significantly shorter TCRB CDR3s across all four CD4+ subsets.

As regards this clone: Its matching antigen is unknown.

Of the isolated RNA, all was reverse transcribed, and so the sequenced material was expressed TCRB transcripts. Libraries were prepared by immunoSEQ multiplex PCR; TCRdb keeps only in-frame clonotypes and omits some of them. The table lists tens of thousands of clones, about 60% of them singletons, with over 0.25% in the top ten. Germline V CDR1 and CDR2: SGHRS, YFSETQ. The CDR3 length is 15 residues. The purity of all sorted populations exceeded 95%. The sample taken for sequencing was stem cell memory CD4+ T cells from blood. The V call is TRBV5-1, the J call TRBJ2-5; 7 bases map to TRBD2. The J call may be in error: the DNA end matches TRBJ2-7 better. This clonotype originated in a woman in her thirties with type 1 diabetes. This CDR3 reads CASSPGTITSYEQYF. The CDR3 DNA follows: TGCGCCAGCAGCCCGGGGACTATTACCTCCTACGAGCAGTACTTC.